This TCR beta chain originates from a study of Tregs in tolerant kidney transplant recipients. Study results and limitations: In tolerant patients, donor-specific Tregs outgrew total Tregs, suggesting antigen-driven expansion.

Generated by immunoSEQ multiplex PCR, the TCRdb table keeps only in-frame clones and is missing some. The top ten hold 0.34% of the sample, which has 60,000 to 65,000 clones, 95% to 98% seen once. CDR1 is SGHTA, CDR2 FQGNSA, per germline. The CDR3 runs 15 residues. V lost 5 bases, J lost 6 bases, and 17 bases lay in between. Of note for this clone: Its antigen is currently unknown.

The chain employs TRBV7-2 and TRBJ2-1; D is possibly TRBD2 (6 bases). The sequencing used Tregs from blood, collected before the transplant. The TCR was taken from a human donor who received a combined kidney and bone marrow transplant. The CDR3 sequence: CASSVLADPGNEQFF. The CDR3 DNA reads TGTGCCAGCAGCGTACTAGCAGACCCTGGCAATGAGCAGTTCTTC.